This T cell receptor (beta chain) comes out of a study of shared T cell receptors in the human thymus. This CDR3 is 16 amino acids long. The trim removed 0 bases at V and 5 bases at J, leaving 5 bases unmatched. Germline lookup yields CDR1 SGHNT and CDR2 YYREEE (reference sequence). Sequenced by immunoSEQ multiplex PCR; TCRdb stores in-frame clones only, minus some. The repertoire holds about 380,000 clones, with roughly 94% as singletons. The sequencing input was thymocytes. This sequence originates from a human donor. The chain recombines TRBV5-4 with TRBJ1-4; TRBD1 matches at 9 bases. The CDR3: CASSLGGQGGNEKLFF. CDR3 in DNA: TGTGCCAGCAGCTTGGGGGGACAGGGTGGCAATGAAAAACTGTTTTTT.